The next 11 T cell receptor beta chains were all read from a single sample in a study of CD4 T cells in relation to SARS-CoV-2 and coronaviruses. Unexposed donor CD4+ T cells date from about 2010-2019, before the COVID-19 pandemic. After roughly ten days of culture, CD4+ T cells were isolated. Their recognized antigens are unknown. TCRdb keeps only in-frame clones here, not all; method: immunoSEQ multiplex PCR. The table records 20,000 to 30,000 clones, roughly 66% of them present only once. The source material was CD4+ T cells from PBMCs, cultured in vitro. Receptor source: a human donor in good health.

This chain joins TRBV7-2 and TRBJ2-1; 10 bases are shared with TRBD2. Germline CDR1 is SGHTA and CDR2 is FQGNSA. CDR3 length equals 13 residues. V dropped 1 base and J dropped 10; count of bases not matched to a gene: 1. CDR3: CASSLERGGEQFF. The CDR3 DNA follows: TGTGCCAGCAGCTTAGAGCGGGGGGGCGAGCAGTTCTTC. The full variable domain, with the rest looked up from reference TRBV7-2 and TRBJ2-1, is GAGVSQSPSNKVTEKGKDVELRCDPISGHTALYWYRQSLGQGLEFLIYFQGNSAPDKSGLPSDRFSAERTGGSVSTLTIQRTQQEDSAVYLCASSLERGGEQFFGPGTRLTVL.

This clone was counted a single time. The CDR3: CSVEHSQGGAAFF. The CDR3 DNA reads TGCAGCGTTGAACACTCACAGGGTGGAGCAGCTTTCTTT. V is TRBV29-1 and J is TRBJ1-1, with a possible D match to TRBD1 (6 bases). V lost 2 bases to trimming and J lost 10 bases, with 17 bases between them. CDR1 SQVTM and CDR2 ANQGSEA come from the germline V gene. CDR3 size: 13 residues.

CDR3: CASSLVSGSSLDTQYF. The CDR3 DNA reads TGTGCCAGCAGCCTCGTTAGCGGGAGCTCTTTAGATACGCAGTATTTT. The V and J genes are TRBV7-3 and TRBJ2-3, with 9 bases identical to TRBD2. Germline loops: CDR1 SGHTA, CDR2 FQGTGA. V trimming: 5 bases; J trimming: 5 bases; junction bases outside the gene matches: 11. This CDR3 has 16 amino acids.

The genes are TRBV3-1 (or the pseudogene TRBV3-2) and TRBJ2-5; TRBD1 matches at 10 bases. There are 16 residues in the CDR3. CDR1 and CDR2 from the germline V gene are LGHDT and YNNKEL (reference sequence). The junction had 7 bases not matched to a gene; V was cut back by 4 bases and J by 2 bases. This CDR3 is CASSPRQGASQETQYF. CDR3 DNA: TGTGCCAGCAGCCCCCGACAGGGGGCGTCTCAAGAGACCCAGTACTTC.

The V gene is TRBV27, the J gene TRBJ2-1, with 8 nucleotides matching TRBD2. Per germline, CDR1 MNHEY and CDR2 SMNVEV (reference sequence). The CDR3 totals 15 residues. With V trimmed by 6 bases and J by 4 bases, 8 bases remained unmatched. The CDR3 reads CASSARLAGYNEQFF. CDR3 coding DNA: TGTGCCAGCAGCGCGCGGCTAGCGGGTTACAATGAGCAGTTCTTC.

The CDR3 DNA reads as TGCGCCAGCAGCCAGGAGGGGACGGGGAATCAGCCCCAGCATTTT. This codes for CASSQEGTGNQPQHF. This sequence joins TRBV5-1 and TRBJ1-5; perhaps TRBD1 as D (5 bases). V lost 4 bases and J lost 4, with 15 bases in between. Germline V CDR1 and CDR2: SGHRS, YFSETQ. This CDR3 is built from 15 residues.

The chain couples TRBV28 to TRBJ1-6; D gene uncertain. The germline V gene has CDR1 MDHEN and CDR2 SYDVKM. Trimming removed 7 bases from V and 6 bases from J, with 13 bases in between. The CDR3 contains 14 residues. The CDR3 DNA is TGTGCCAGCACCCCCAAAATCTCTAATTCACCCCTCCACTTT. The encoded protein is CASTPKISNSPLHF.

Comments on this clone: Other DNA sequences in this specimen translate into the identical CDR3. The chain joins TRBV7-9 to TRBJ2-7; D call uncertain. This CDR3 is 12 amino acids long. CDR1 and CDR2 (germline): SEHNR, FQNEAQ (reference sequence). Trimming removed 3 bases from V and 1 base from J, with 4 bases in between. The CDR3 region is CASSLTSYEQYF. DNA of the CDR3: TGTGCCAGCAGCTTGACATCCTACGAGCAGTACTTC.

This clone has only a few counts. The chain couples TRBV4-1 to TRBJ2-7; unclear D gene. The CDR3 totals 12 residues. Germline assignment: CDR1 MGHRA and CDR2 YSYEKL. The ends were cut back, 4 bases at V and 3 bases at J, with 7 bases in the middle. CDR3 bases: TGCGCCAGCAGCCCAGACTTCTACGAGCAGTACTTC. It yields the protein CASSPDFYEQYF.

The CDR3 DNA sequence: TGTGCCAGCAGTCCCAGTGCCTCTGGGGCCAACGTCCTGACTTTC. Translated: CASSPSASGANVLTF. This chain uses TRBV6-6 with TRBJ2-6; D remains unclear. The V gene lost 5 bases and the J gene lost 0 bases, with 8 bases spanning the gap. From germline, CDR1 is MNHNY and CDR2 SVGAGI (reference sequence). The CDR3 length is 15 residues.

The rearrangement joins TRBV25-1 to TRBJ1-1; 9 bases line up with TRBD1. V trimming: 5 bases; J trimming: 6 bases; junction bases outside the gene matches: 10. CDR3 length equals 15 residues. Per germline, CDR1 MGHDK and CDR2 SYGVNS. CDR3 DNA: TGTGCCAGCAGTAATCCGGGACAGGGCATATCTGAAGCTTTCTTT. Its protein product is CASSNPGQGISEAFF.